The source of this T cell receptor (beta chain) is a study of metastatic and nonmetastatic thyroid tumors. Whole-study context: Blood and tumor or nodule tissue repertoires from malignant and benign thyroid patients were compared. Whole-study results and caveats: As reported, TCR beta diversity in blood and tumor was significantly higher in malignant thyroid tumors than in benign nodules.

None of the patients had undergone any treatment ahead of thyroid surgery. In the original processing: The authors used CDR3 differences across clinicopathological groups to build a distant-metastasis classifier for papillary thyroid cancer. TCRdb re-clonotyped the PCR reads through MiXCR. Here the V and J calls rest on TCRdb's processing, not on the authors' analysis. This table has 21,000 or so clones, roughly a sixth appearing once. The CDR3 covers 14 residues. Germline values: CDR1 MRHNA, CDR2 SNTAGT. Trimming stripped 0 bases from V and 5 bases from J, with 7 bases between. This clone was observed many times. Its target is unknown.

The TCR originated in a female donor with papillary thyroid cancer or a benign thyroid nodule (not recorded which). Some clones in this sample may be carry-over from other donors' samples. The sequenced sample consisted of blood. The rearrangement links TRBV6-4 to TRBJ2-2; unclear D gene. In nucleotides, the CDR3 is TGTGCCAGCAGTGACTCCAAGGAAACCGGGGAGCTGTTTTTT. It is translated as CASSDSKETGELFF.